This is a list of T cell receptor beta chains from one sample in a study of T cell changes during pregnancy in multiple sclerosis. Data came from immunoSEQ multiplex PCR; TCRdb stores just in-frame clones and leaves some out. This sample carries 30,000 to 40,000 clones, around 92% of them seen once, and the ten largest clones take roughly 0.72%. Sequenced material: CD4+ T cells from peripheral blood mononuclear cells, taken in the third trimester of pregnancy. These receptors came from a female donor with multiple sclerosis, enrolled in a pregnancy study. Both conserved end residues are part of each CDR3. A D gene is named only where the DNA matches it firmly. Not every row has a clone size; where given, it reads once, few, many or a size class.

CDR3nt | CDR3aa | v_gene | d_gene | abundance | j_gene
TGTGCCAGCAGCTCACCCCCGGGACAGGGGGCGAACACCGGGGAGCTGTTTTTT | CASSSPPGQGANTGELFF | TRBV11-2 | TRBD1 | - | TRBJ2-2
TGTGCCAGCAGCGTAGTGCAGCGGGAGGGCCGGACTGAGCAGTTCTTC | CASSVVQREGRTEQFF | TRBV9 | TRBD2 | - | TRBJ2-1
TGTGCCAGCAGATCAGGGGGTACCTACGAGCAGTACTTC | CASRSGGTYEQYF | TRBV28 | TRBD1 | - | TRBJ2-7
TGTGCCAGCAGTGTATTGCGGGAGAACATTCAGTACTTC | CASSVLRENIQYF | TRBV6-1 | TRBD2 | - | TRBJ2-4
TGCAGCGCCTATGGAGCGGGAGCGGTCTACAATGAGCAGTTCTTC | CSAYGAGAVYNEQFF | TRBV29-1 | TRBD2 | once | TRBJ2-1
TGTGCCAGCAGCTATCGACTAGCGGGAGGCTACAATGAGCAGTTCTTC | CASSYRLAGGYNEQFF | TRBV7-7 | TRBD2 | - | TRBJ2-1
TGCAGCGCCCCCCCGCCGGGACAGGGGGCATATCGCACAGATACGCAGTATTTT | CSAPPPGQGAYRTDTQYF | TRBV29-1 | TRBD1 | - | TRBJ2-3
TGTGCCTCCACCACCCCGGGACACACCTGGAGGGAAAAACTGTTTTTT | CASTTPGHTWREKLFF | TRBV30 | - | - | TRBJ1-4
TGTGCCAGCAGTGGACACCTTGGAAACACCATATATTTT | CASSGHLGNTIYF | TRBV27 | - | - | TRBJ1-3
TGTGCCAGCGAGGGACTTGCCACAGATACGCAGTATTTT | CASEGLATDTQYF | TRBV28 | - | - | TRBJ2-3
TGTGCCAGCGAGCGGGACTCCTACAATGAGCAGTTCTTC | CASERDSYNEQFF | TRBV2 | TRBD2 | - | TRBJ2-1
TGTGCCAGCAGTTTAAGGGGAGTGGTCAGGGACAAGATGAACACTGAAGCTTTCTTT | CASSLRGVVRDKMNTEAFF | TRBV28 | - | once | TRBJ1-1
TGTGCCAGCAGCGTAGTCGGACAGGGAAATGAGCAGTTCTTC | CASSVVGQGNEQFF | TRBV9 | TRBD1 | - | TRBJ2-1
TGTGCCAGCTCACCCCCCCCGGGGGGCTACGAGCAGTACTTC | CASSPPPGGYEQYF | TRBV18 | TRBD2 | once | TRBJ2-7
TGTGCCAGCAGCCCGAGGACTAGCGGGAGCACCGGGGAGCTGTTTTTT | CASSPRTSGSTGELFF | TRBV7-2 | TRBD2 | - | TRBJ2-2
TGTGCCAGCAGCTTAATGACAGGGTATAACACTGAAGCTTTCTTT | CASSLMTGYNTEAFF | TRBV7-9 | TRBD1 | - | TRBJ1-1
TGTGCCAGCAGCCCTCAGGGGGTTTGGAATGGCTACACCTTC | CASSPQGVWNGYTF | TRBV6-1 | TRBD1 | - | TRBJ1-2
TGTGCCAGCTCACCTATCGCAACAGAATTCACAGATACGCAGTATTTT | CASSPIATEFTDTQYF | TRBV18 | - | - | TRBJ2-3
TGCGCCAGCGGCCGCGGGACAGGGGTCAACTATGGCTACACCTTC | CASGRGTGVNYGYTF | TRBV23-1 | TRBD1 | - | TRBJ1-2
TGTGCCAGCACGTCAGGGGACTCTGGAAACACCATATATTTT | CASTSGDSGNTIYF | TRBV25-1 | - | - | TRBJ1-3
TGTGCCAGGGGTAGCGGGAGGCGTGGGGCCAACGTCCTGACTTTC | CARGSGRRGANVLTF | TRBV11-2 | TRBD2 | - | TRBJ2-6
TGTGCCAGTAGTCCAGGACAGGGTATAATCTACGAGCAGTACTTC | CASSPGQGIIYEQYF | TRBV19 | TRBD1 | - | TRBJ2-7
TGTGCCAGCAGCTTCGGACGGACAGGAGGAAACACCATATATTTT | CASSFGRTGGNTIYF | TRBV11-2 | TRBD1 | once | TRBJ1-3
TGCGCCAGCAGTCCAACAGGGGGGGTTGGCGAGCAGTACTTC | CASSPTGGVGEQYF | TRBV5-1 | - | - | TRBJ2-7
TGTGCCAGCAGCCAGGGACAGGGGGTTGAAAAACTGTTTTTT | CASSQGQGVEKLFF | TRBV6-5 | TRBD1 | - | TRBJ1-4
TGTGCCAGCAGAGTAGCGGGTGGCGAGCAGTACTTC | CASRVAGGEQYF | TRBV28 | TRBD2 | - | TRBJ2-7
TGTGCCAGCAGCCCGCGACAGGGTGGTTATCAAGAGACCCAGTACTTC | CASSPRQGGYQETQYF | TRBV7-8 | TRBD1 | - | TRBJ2-5
TGTGCCAGCAGCCCCGTCCCTAGCGGGGATTACGAGCAGTACTTC | CASSPVPSGDYEQYF | TRBV5-5 | TRBD2 | - | TRBJ2-7
TGCAGCGTTGGGAAGGGAGGGGAGACCCAGTACTTC | CSVGKGGETQYF | TRBV29-1 | TRBD2 | - | TRBJ2-5
TGTGCCAGCAGTTTTTCCGGGACAGGGACCGGGGAGCTGTTTTTT | CASSFSGTGTGELFF | TRBV6-6 | TRBD1 | - | TRBJ2-2
TGTGCCAGCAGTTACTGGGCGGGGGAAGGAACTGAAGCTTTCTTT | CASSYWAGEGTEAFF | TRBV6-5 | - | - | TRBJ1-1
TGTGCCAGCAGCTTATCGAGACTAGCAGTTTGGGAGACCCAGTACTTC | CASSLSRLAVWETQYF | TRBV7-9 | TRBD2 | - | TRBJ2-5
TGCGCCAGCAGCCTGGGGCAGTCCTACGAGCAGTACTTC | CASSLGQSYEQYF | TRBV5-1 | - | - | TRBJ2-7
TGTGCCAGCAGTCCTCCGACTAGCCGAGAGACCCAGTACTTC | CASSPPTSRETQYF | TRBV6-5 | TRBD2 | - | TRBJ2-5
TGTGCCAGTAGTATGAAGGTGTCACCGGGAAACGAGCAGTACTTC | CASSMKVSPGNEQYF | TRBV19 | - | - | TRBJ2-7
TGTGCCAGCAGCCCGAGGGGGCAGATGAACACTGAAGCTTTCTTT | CASSPRGQMNTEAFF | TRBV21-1 | - | once | TRBJ1-1
TGCAGCGTTGTTCGGCAGGGGAGTGACGAGCAGTACTTC | CSVVRQGSDEQYF | TRBV29-1 | - | - | TRBJ2-7
TGTGCCAGCAGCCCTTTTAGCAATCAGCCCCAGCATTTT | CASSPFSNQPQHF | TRBV2 | - | - | TRBJ1-5
TGTGCCAGCCCCCTAGATAGGCCCTCCTACGAGCAGTACTTC | CASPLDRPSYEQYF | TRBV28 | - | once | TRBJ2-7
TGTGCCAGCAGTCCGGGACAGGGTATGGAGGGTTATGGCTACACCTTC | CASSPGQGMEGYGYTF | TRBV5-6 | TRBD1 | - | TRBJ1-2
TGTGCCAGCAGCTTAGATCTTATACTAGATGAGCAGTTCTTC | CASSLDLILDEQFF | TRBV11-2 | - | once | TRBJ2-1
TGCGCCAGCAGCTTGTCGGGGGGAGAGGACTATGGCTACACCTTC | CASSLSGGEDYGYTF | TRBV5-1 | - | - | TRBJ1-2
TGCGCCAGCAGCTTGGCATTGGACAGGGGGGGAAATGAAAAACTGTTTTTT | CASSLALDRGGNEKLFF | TRBV5-1 | TRBD1 | - | TRBJ1-4
TGCGCCAGCAGCGAACCAGGGGCTCCTGAAGCTTTCTTT | CASSEPGAPEAFF | TRBV5-1 | - | - | TRBJ1-1
TGTGCCAGCAGTAACAGGGGAGTCACCTACGAGCAGTACTTC | CASSNRGVTYEQYF | TRBV28 | TRBD1 | - | TRBJ2-7
TGTGCCAGCAGCTTAATCGGCCGGCCTCGAGACCAAACGCGGTCCTACGAGCAGTACTTC | CASSLIGRPRDQTRSYEQYF | TRBV7-3 | - | - | TRBJ2-7
TGCGCCAGCAGCTTGGATACTAGCGGGAGCCATGAGCAGTTCTTC | CASSLDTSGSHEQFF | TRBV5-1 | TRBD2 | - | TRBJ2-1
TGTGCCAGTAGCGGGGCAAACCAAGAGACCCAGTACTTC | CASSGANQETQYF | TRBV7-9 | TRBD2 | once | TRBJ2-5
TGTGCCAGCAGACAAACAGGGGCGAACACTGAAGCTTTCTTT | CASRQTGANTEAFF | TRBV25-1 | TRBD1 | - | TRBJ1-1
TGTGCCAGCGGGAGATACAATGAGCAGTTCTTC | CASGRYNEQFF | TRBV5-8 | - | few | TRBJ2-1
TGTGCCAGCAGTAATAGCGGGGGGGAAACCTATGGCTACACCTTC | CASSNSGGETYGYTF | TRBV6-6 | - | - | TRBJ1-2
TGTGCCATCAGTGAGACAGGGTTAGGCTACACCTTC | CAISETGLGYTF | TRBV10-3 | - | - | TRBJ1-2
TGCGCCAGCGCCTCAGGGACTAGCGGGACTTCCACCTACACAGATACGCAGTATTTT | CASASGTSGTSTYTDTQYF | TRBV10-2 | TRBD2 | once | TRBJ2-3
TGTGCCAGCAGTGTCGACAGCTCTTTGTCATTTTGGGCCTACGAGCAGTACTTC | CASSVDSSLSFWAYEQYF | TRBV2 | - | - | TRBJ2-7
TGTGCCAGCAGCTTAGGCCGGACAGGAGACTACGAGCAGTACTTC | CASSLGRTGDYEQYF | TRBV7-9 | TRBD1 | - | TRBJ2-7
TGTGCCAGTAGTATAACCCCTATGGGGGGTCAGCCCCAGCATTTT | CASSITPMGGQPQHF | TRBV19 | - | - | TRBJ1-5
TGTGCCAGCAGCCGAGGTGGGGATACGCAGTATTTT | CASSRGGDTQYF | TRBV6-5 | - | - | TRBJ2-3
TGTGCCAGCAGCCTGACAGGGGACGCGGGCACTGAAGCTTTCTTT | CASSLTGDAGTEAFF | TRBV5-6 | TRBD1 | - | TRBJ1-1
TGTGCCAGCAGCGAACAGGGGGCGAACACCGGGGAGCTGTTTTTT | CASSEQGANTGELFF | TRBV6-5 | TRBD1 | - | TRBJ2-2